This is a list of T cell receptor beta chains from one sample in a study of T cell responses to AZD1222 COVID-19 vaccine. Profiling relied on immunoSEQ multiplex PCR, and the TCRdb table lists in-frame clones only, not all of them. The sample holds 180,000 or so clones, over 90% seen once. The sample in question was peripheral blood, obtained on day 0 of AZD1222 vaccination. These TCRs come from an adult in good health. Both conserved end residues are part of each CDR3. D genes are given only for firm matches. Size is stated for part of the rows, as once, few or many counts, or as a class when the clone is expanded.

size: NA
length: 16
V: TRBV9
D: TRBD1
J: TRBJ1-3
DNA: TGTGCCAGCAGCGTAACGACAGGGGAAGGGGGAAACACCATATATTTT
CDR3: CASSVTTGEGGNTIYF

size: NA
length: 13
V: TRBV29-1
D: NA
J: TRBJ2-1
DNA: TGCAGCGTGGCTGGGCTACTAGTTGATGAGCAGTTCTTC
CDR3: CSVAGLLVDEQFF

size: few
length: 15
V: TRBV19
D: TRBD1
J: TRBJ1-1
DNA: TGTGCCAGCGGAAACACAGGGGGCTTAGACACTGAAGCTTTCTTT
CDR3: CASGNTGGLDTEAFF

size: NA
length: 14
V: TRBV29-1
D: NA
J: TRBJ1-2
DNA: TGCAGCGTTGAAGATCGTCGGCAGTACTATGGCTACACCTTC
CDR3: CSVEDRRQYYGYTF

size: NA
length: 15
V: TRBV18
D: NA
J: TRBJ2-1
DNA: TGTGCCAGCTCACCACAAAAACAGGGTTACAATGAGCAGTTCTTC
CDR3: CASSPQKQGYNEQFF

size: NA
length: 14
V: TRBV27
D: NA
J: TRBJ1-5
DNA: TGTGCCAGCAGCCACCAGGGGAGCAATCAGCCCCAGCATTTT
CDR3: CASSHQGSNQPQHF

size: NA
length: 17
V: TRBV27
D: TRBD2
J: TRBJ2-3
DNA: TGTGCCAGCAGTTCCTTAGCGGGAGGGCTGAGGACAGATACGCAGTATTTT
CDR3: CASSSLAGGLRTDTQYF

size: NA
length: 14
V: TRBV2
D: NA
J: TRBJ1-2
DNA: TGTGCCAGGGCGACCCAGGGCACTAACTATGGCTACACCTTC
CDR3: CARATQGTNYGYTF

size: NA
length: 14
V: TRBV7-6
D: NA
J: TRBJ1-2
DNA: TGTGCCACCTCAATGGGACTCTCCAACTATGGCTACACCTTC
CDR3: CATSMGLSNYGYTF

size: once
length: 12
V: TRBV2
D: NA
J: TRBJ1-1
DNA: TGTGCCAGCAGTTATTCGCGGGGAGAAGCTTTCTTT
CDR3: CASSYSRGEAFF

size: NA
length: 15
V: TRBV9
D: TRBD1
J: TRBJ1-1
DNA: TGTGCCAGCAGCGCGAACCCGACAGGGCCCTATGAAGCTTTCTTT
CDR3: CASSANPTGPYEAFF

size: NA
length: 16
V: TRBV6-1
D: TRBD2
J: TRBJ2-7
DNA: TGTGCCAGCAGTGTCCGGACTAGCGGGGACCCCTACGAGCAGTACTTC
CDR3: CASSVRTSGDPYEQYF

size: NA
length: 15
V: TRBV5-1
D: TRBD1
J: TRBJ2-7
DNA: TGCGCCAGCAGCTTAGGACAGGGGGATACCTACGAGCAGTACTTC
CDR3: CASSLGQGDTYEQYF

size: NA
length: 13
V: TRBV12-3/TRBV12-4
D: TRBD1
J: TRBJ1-1
DNA: TGTGCCAGCAGTGGGGGACAGGGTTTGAAGGCTTTCTTT
CDR3: CASSGGQGLKAFF

size: once
length: 12
V: TRBV6-5
D: NA
J: TRBJ2-1
DNA: TGTGCCAGCAGTTTCCCCCCTGGGGAGCAGTTCTTC
CDR3: CASSFPPGEQFF

size: NA
length: 13
V: TRBV12-3/TRBV12-4
D: NA
J: TRBJ1-2
DNA: TGTGCCAGCAGTTTACAAGTAGGCTATGGCTACACCTTC
CDR3: CASSLQVGYGYTF

size: NA
length: 12
V: TRBV5-4
D: NA
J: TRBJ1-2
DNA: TGTGCCAGCAGCCCCGACAGTGGGGTCAGGTCCTTC
CDR3: CASSPDSGVRSF

size: NA
length: 16
V: TRBV6-5
D: TRBD1
J: TRBJ1-5
DNA: TGTGCCAGCAGTTACCCGGGACAGTCTAGCAATCAGCCCCAGCATTTT
CDR3: CASSYPGQSSNQPQHF

size: NA
length: 15
V: TRBV6-8
D: TRBD2
J: TRBJ2-2
DNA: TGTGCCAGCAGTCGGACTAGCGGTAACACCGGGGAGCTGTTTTTT
CDR3: CASSRTSGNTGELFF

size: NA
length: 14
V: TRBV30
D: NA
J: TRBJ2-3
DNA: TGTGCCTGGAGTGTTGACAGCAGCACAGATACGCAGTATTTT
CDR3: CAWSVDSSTDTQYF

size: NA
length: 16
V: TRBV19
D: TRBD2
J: TRBJ2-7
DNA: TGTGCCAGTAGTCGGGCAACTCGCGGGGGTTCCTACGAGCAGTACTTC
CDR3: CASSRATRGGSYEQYF

size: NA
length: 14
V: TRBV5-4
D: NA
J: TRBJ1-2
DNA: TGTGCCAGCAGCTTGGGGACAGCCTCTTATGGCTACACCTTC
CDR3: CASSLGTASYGYTF

size: NA
length: 15
V: TRBV4-2
D: NA
J: TRBJ2-7
DNA: TGTGCCAGCAGCCAAGTCGGGACACAAACCTACGAGCAGTACTTC
CDR3: CASSQVGTQTYEQYF

size: once
length: 14
V: TRBV5-1
D: NA
J: TRBJ1-1
DNA: TGCGCCAGCAGCTTGGTTCTTTTAAGCACTGAAGCTTTCTTT
CDR3: CASSLVLLSTEAFF

size: NA
length: 16
V: TRBV14
D: NA
J: TRBJ1-2
DNA: TGTGCCAGCAGCCAAGAGTATGACGGAAGTATGGATGGCTACACCTTC
CDR3: CASSQEYDGSMDGYTF

size: NA
length: 15
V: TRBV5-1
D: TRBD2
J: TRBJ2-7
DNA: TGCGCCAGCAGCTTGGAAGGAGGGACTAGCGGCGAGCAGTACTTC
CDR3: CASSLEGGTSGEQYF

size: NA
length: 11
V: TRBV30
D: NA
J: TRBJ2-1
DNA: TGTGCCTGGAGTGTAGTGAATGAGCAGTTCTTC
CDR3: CAWSVVNEQFF

size: NA
length: 15
V: TRBV7-7
D: TRBD2
J: TRBJ2-2
DNA: TGTGCCAGCAGCCGGAGCGGGAGCGCCACCGGGGAGCTGTTTTTT
CDR3: CASSRSGSATGELFF

size: NA
length: 13
V: TRBV3-1/TRBV3-2
D: NA
J: TRBJ1-2
DNA: TGTGCCAGCAGCCCCAGGGGTAACTATGGCTACACCTTC
CDR3: CASSPRGNYGYTF

size: NA
length: 16
V: TRBV3-1/TRBV3-2
D: NA
J: TRBJ1-5
DNA: TGTGCCAGCAGCCACTCTTATCCGGGAGGCACTCAGCCCCAGCATTTT
CDR3: CASSHSYPGGTQPQHF

size: NA
length: 15
V: TRBV3-1/TRBV3-2
D: NA
J: TRBJ1-6
DNA: TGTGCCAGCAGCCAAGGTTCCGGGGTGAGTTCACCCCTCCACTTT
CDR3: CASSQGSGVSSPLHF

size: NA
length: 12
V: TRBV7-8
D: NA
J: TRBJ1-1
DNA: TGTGCCAGCAGCAACAGGGACACTGAAGCTTTCTTT
CDR3: CASSNRDTEAFF

size: NA
length: 12
V: TRBV29-1
D: NA
J: TRBJ1-2
DNA: TGCAGCGTTGAAGGCCAGTCTTATGGCTACACCTTC
CDR3: CSVEGQSYGYTF

size: NA
length: 16
V: TRBV18
D: NA
J: TRBJ2-3
DNA: TGTGCCAGCTCTCCTCGTCAGGGGTTCGGCACAGATACGCAGTATTTT
CDR3: CASSPRQGFGTDTQYF

size: NA
length: 16
V: TRBV5-1
D: NA
J: TRBJ2-5
DNA: TGCGCCAGCAGCTTGGGGAACACCCTCGTCCAAGAGACCCAGTACTTC
CDR3: CASSLGNTLVQETQYF

size: NA
length: 15
V: TRBV15
D: NA
J: TRBJ1-4
DNA: TGTGCCACCAGCAGAGATGGCAGCCAGAATGAAAAACTGTTTTTT
CDR3: CATSRDGSQNEKLFF

size: NA
length: 12
V: TRBV19
D: NA
J: TRBJ1-2
DNA: TGTGCCAGTAGTATATCCCACTATGGCTACACCTTC
CDR3: CASSISHYGYTF

size: NA
length: 13
V: TRBV12-3/TRBV12-4
D: NA
J: TRBJ1-5
DNA: TGTGCCAGCAGTTTAAGGTCTAATCAGCCCCAGCATTTT
CDR3: CASSLRSNQPQHF

size: NA
length: 10
V: TRBV18
D: NA
J: TRBJ2-3
DNA: TGTGCCAGCCGGGGGGATACGCAGTATTTT
CDR3: CASRGDTQYF

size: NA
length: 15
V: TRBV6-4
D: NA
J: TRBJ2-6
DNA: TGTGCCAGCAGTGACTCGGGGGCTGGGGCCAACGTCCTGACTTTC
CDR3: CASSDSGAGANVLTF

size: NA
length: 13
V: TRBV29-1
D: NA
J: TRBJ1-2
DNA: TGCAGCGCCTCCCGAGGGGATAAATATGGCTACACCTTC
CDR3: CSASRGDKYGYTF

size: NA
length: 15
V: TRBV5-1
D: TRBD2
J: TRBJ2-7
DNA: TGCGCCAGCAGCGCCGGACTAGCGTTAACCTACGAGCAGTACTTC
CDR3: CASSAGLALTYEQYF

size: NA
length: 16
V: TRBV18
D: TRBD1
J: TRBJ2-5
DNA: TGTGCCAGCTCACCTTATGGCAGGGGGTACCAAGAGACCCAGTACTTC
CDR3: CASSPYGRGYQETQYF

size: NA
length: 16
V: TRBV2
D: NA
J: TRBJ1-4
DNA: TGTGCCAGCAGTGGATCCGACAGGTTTTCGTCTGAAAAACTGTTTTTT
CDR3: CASSGSDRFSSEKLFF

size: NA
length: 17
V: TRBV6-1
D: TRBD2
J: TRBJ2-6
DNA: TGTGCCAGCAGTGTGCTAGCGGGGAGCTCTGGGGCCAACGTCCTGACTTTC
CDR3: CASSVLAGSSGANVLTF

size: NA
length: 13
V: TRBV28
D: NA
J: TRBJ1-1
DNA: TGTGCCAGCAGACACCTCCGAGACACTGAAGCTTTCTTT
CDR3: CASRHLRDTEAFF